This T cell receptor beta chain was captured by sequencing in a study of cytomegalovirus exposure and HLA in healthy donors (dated by TCRdb to the late 2010s). In terms of the full investigation: According to an earlier analysis of a few hundred of the donors, 200 million or so T cells yielded 117 million unique TCR beta sequences and about 300 Gb of sequence data. Around 320 gigabases of sequencing data and approximately 85 million unique TCR sequences were included in an early release covering roughly 600 HLA-typed donors. Of the 398 genotyped donors, over 65% fell in the genetic ancestry cluster associated with self-reported Caucasian donors. The aim of the study was to test whether cataloging public T cell receptors could identify signatures of past pathogen exposure. Using immunosequencing, the study profiled T cell repertoires from 550 to 750 subjects and related those repertoires to cytomegalovirus serostatus. Along with the approximately 700-subject first cohort, a separate validation cohort of over 90 different subjects was used. To predict cytomegalovirus infection status, the study combined high-throughput TCR immunosequencing, statistical association of individual TCRs with disease status, and machine learning. A later analysis re-examined previously published TCR beta repertoires from roughly 650 donors and added high-resolution HLA genotyping to investigate patterns of TCR occurrence. In the later analysis, no new phenotypic data were used to find candidate immune exposures; instead, reliance was placed on TCR beta sequences and their occurrence across donors. To decide whether each TCR beta V gene segment behaved as functional or pseudogenic, an earlier analysis of some 540 of the donors relied on high-throughput TCR beta sequencing. Alongside the repertoire data, information on donor age, sex, ethnicity and CMV serostatus was compiled. Genome-wide SNP genotypes for about three fifths of the roughly 670 donors were used in a later genetic analysis, which treated that subset as a discovery cohort. All discovery cohort repertoires had been generated using a single sequencing platform. HLA typing included class I and class II loci at four-digit resolution. Typing coverage differed by locus: A, B, C, DRB1 and DQB1 were typed in roughly 629-640 donors, DQA1 in about 560, DPA1 in 600 to 610, and DPB1 in around 440. Four to six DR-DQ haplotypes were handled as single units for association and clustering, since linkage in the cohort was strong. On average, around 230,000 unique TCR beta nucleotide sequences were sequenced per donor among about 400 genotyped donors of the cohort, with roughly a sixth of those sequences being non-productive.

Turning to this clone: Its binding antigen is unknown. It has no much larger one-base neighbor in the sample; base qualities were not kept.

The cohort comprised more than 550 healthy bone marrow donors. At the time of sampling, every cohort member was nominally healthy, though immune exposures that went unrecorded were likely present. The donor tested CMV seropositive and was one of the 289 seropositive cohort members. A peripheral blood sample was provided by each donor, and peripheral blood mononuclear cells were used for TCR beta sequencing. Genomic DNA extraction from the blood cell samples was performed with the Qiagen DNeasy Blood Extraction Kit. The method was the immunoSEQ multiplex PCR assay. For the multiplex PCR, a mixture combining 60 forward primers for TCR Vbeta segments and 13 reverse primers for TCR Jbeta segments was used. A multiplex PCR assay on genomic DNA amplified the CDR3 region of rearranged TCR beta genes. The amplified TCR beta libraries were sequenced on the Illumina HiSeq System as 87-base-pair reads. The original pipeline was this. A later analysis counted about 76 million unique TCR beta chains across the 640 or so repertoires, and approximately 11 million of these chains were shared by at least two donors. Raw reads were error-corrected and collapsed into unique sequences by a nearest-neighbor algorithm in which closely related sequences were merged to remove PCR and sequencing errors. V, D and J gene segments were assigned by aligning CDR3 sequences to IMGT reference sequences. Each retained sequence needed at least a six-nucleotide match to both a V gene segment and a J gene segment. Rearrangements were called productive when the CDR3 lacked stop codons and stayed in frame with V and J; all others were non-productive. CDR3 was defined by IMGT convention, running from the second conserved V-encoded cysteine to the conserved J-encoded phenylalanine. In an earlier analysis of more than 550 of the donors, sequences lacking an unambiguous match to a single V gene segment were excluded. An earlier analysis of fewer than 750 of the donors classified V segments as functional when productive rearrangements were above 56.7% and as segregating when the standard deviation between donors was above 5%. A statistical classification framework was built for diagnosing cytomegalovirus status from the catalog of TCR beta chain sequences. In a later analysis, V and J genes were assigned by comparing TCR nucleotide sequences against IMGT/GENE-DB human TR gene sequences. In a later analysis, CDR3 sequences and most-parsimonious VDJ recombination scenarios were assigned using the TCRdist pipeline. In a later analysis, each TCR beta chain was defined by its CDR3 amino acid sequence together with its V-gene family, and reads without a unique V-gene family were excluded. To address suspected cross-contamination and a sequencing artifact, a later analysis removed around 590 highly shared, low-generation-probability nucleotide sequences. A later analysis calculated a clonal expansion index for each public chain from normalized within-repertoire ranks of inferred template counts. In a later analysis, generation probabilities were computed using a VDJ recombination model fitted to out-of-frame rearrangements, and the results were checked against IGoR. A later analysis scored TCR-TCR, TCR-HLA and TCR-CMV co-occurrence with hypergeometric tests, applying a repertoire-size bias correction to TCR pairs. In a later analysis, false discovery rates were estimated by permuting HLA or CMV assignments 20 times. In a later analysis, co-occurring TCRs were grouped using DBSCAN, and TCRdist sequence similarity was added for clustering within HLA-allele-positive subsets. For co-occurrence clustering, repertoires with fewer than 30,000 or more than 120,000 public chains were excluded, along with roughly five repertoires with anomalous nucleotide sharing. Entries here come from immuneACCESS through TCRdb and include only in-frame sequences with V and J called. Some clones fail to appear in such tables; in the studies checked, an unresolved V gene covers under half of the shortfall, and the cause of the remainder is unknown. V and J calls and clone size follow that table, whereas D and trimming were derived from the DNA. This sample is represented by around 100,000 clones; roughly four fifths of them were singletons. Jointly, the top ten make up roughly 5% of the sample.

Study-wide findings and limitations: Because counts were too low, seventeen rarely observed V segments, including chromosome 9 orphons, were excluded from the earlier analysis of 587 of the donors. In an earlier analysis of a few hundred of the donors, most TCR beta V segments were observed in productive rearrangements about 87% or about 30% of the time, broadly matching IMGT annotations. The authors suggested that the approach could potentially be extended to other disease states and immunological phenotypes. Roughly uniform sequencing depth across donors was assumed in presence/absence analyses, although this assumption may not hold. In vitro tests confirmed that a few of the cytomegalovirus-associated TCR beta chains recognize cytomegalovirus antigens. A later analysis found that HLA-associated TCR beta chains were more clonally expanded and had lower generation probabilities than equally common non-associated chains. A further reported finding was that TCR beta sequences accurately predicted the HLA-A and HLA-B alleles for most subjects in the first cohort. Most CMV-associated TCR beta chains appeared to be HLA-restricted in a later analysis, and the HLA associations seemed to be driven largely by CMV exposure. Strong co-occurrence of HLA alleles, especially DR and DQ, made assigning TCR associations to individual alleles difficult. Because HLA typing was missing for some donors at each locus, association tests included only the typed subset. An association between a missense DCLRE1C variant and V-gene and J-gene trimming of TCR beta chains was found in a later genetic analysis and replicated in an independent cohort. At a false discovery rate of 0.05, a later analysis linked 15,000 to 20,000 TCR beta sequences to specific HLA alleles. A group of highly shared sequence variants was considered likely to be a technical artifact of the sequencing pipeline. The only immune exposure information available for the cohort was CMV serostatus. A later genetic analysis reported fewer N-insertions in productive TCRs among donors in an Asian-associated ancestry cluster than the roughly 670-donor mean. Across donors, most TCR sequences were observed very rarely, whereas some public TCRs were present in many individuals. Cytomegalovirus status was reported to be diagnosed by the classifier with high specificity and sensitivity in both the original and validation cohorts. In a later analysis, TCR association rates were found to vary across HLA loci, with the most associated TCRs seen for DRB1 alleles and the fewest for HLA-C alleles. Linkage disequilibrium might explain the correlated functional status among segregating V segments, but an unknown experimental factor could not be excluded. The 87-base-pair reads could not distinguish some IMGT-functional V segments, including TRBV6-2 and TRBV6-3, so those segments were excluded. According to a later analysis, parvovirus B19, influenza, CMV and Epstein-Barr virus appeared linked to several top co-occurrence clusters. Only TCR beta chains were sequenced in this cohort, and the absence of alpha or paired-chain data limited detectable features. A total of about 150 TCR beta chains were listed by the study as associated with cytomegalovirus.

Including the terminal cysteine and phenylalanine, the CDR3 comprises 15 residues. Of all the DNA, just the CDR3 is kept, 45 bases in frame from base 1. Trimming leaves V shorter by 5 bases and J shorter by 5 bases, with the junction holding 8 bases beyond the gene matches. As encoded in the germline V gene, CDR1 is KGHSH while CDR2 is LQKENI. The sequence derives from a man in his forties in good health and CMV-seropositive. The sequence links TRBV18 to TRBJ2-5; TRBD2 fits 10 bases in the junction. The sample consisted of PBMCs. This receptor has the CDR3 CASSSGTSVGETQYF. The nucleotide sequence is given as TGTGCCAGCTCATCCGGGACTAGCGTGGGGGAGACCCAGTACTTC.